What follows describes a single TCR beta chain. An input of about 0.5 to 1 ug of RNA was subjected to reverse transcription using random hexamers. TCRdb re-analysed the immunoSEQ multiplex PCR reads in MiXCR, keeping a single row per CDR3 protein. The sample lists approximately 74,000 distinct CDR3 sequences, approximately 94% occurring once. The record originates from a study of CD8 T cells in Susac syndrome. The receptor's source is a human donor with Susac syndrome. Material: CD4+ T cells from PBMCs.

Written as DNA, the CDR3 is TGTGCCAGCAGCGTCTTACAGTTCTCTGGGGCCAACGTCCTGACTTTC. Translation gives CASSVLQFSGANVLTF. The chain recombines TRBV9 with TRBJ2-6; D ambiguous. Between the trimmed V and J ends, which lost 2 bases and 0 bases, there was a span of 9 bases. This CDR3 region has 16 residues. Germline V lookup: CDR1 SGDLS, CDR2 YYNGEE.